This T cell receptor beta chain was obtained from a study of T cell responses to AZD1222 COVID-19 vaccine. The CDR3 has 14 residues. The V gene's germline CDR1 is SGHDT and CDR2 YYEEEE. V dropped 1 base and J dropped 4; count of bases not matched to a gene: 4. The repertoire was sequenced with immunoSEQ multiplex PCR; TCRdb's copy has only in-frame clones and lacks some. The data contain some 150,000 clones, 93% of them seen just once; the ten biggest clones take up around 5%. The material sequenced was peripheral blood, taken on day 0 of AZD1222 vaccination. The receptor comes from an adult in good health. The chain links TRBV5-6 to TRBJ1-2, with TRBD1 matching over 7 bases. CDR3 bases: TGTGCCAGCAGCTTGACAGGGGTGGGCTATGGCTACACCTTC. This codes for CASSLTGVGYGYTF.